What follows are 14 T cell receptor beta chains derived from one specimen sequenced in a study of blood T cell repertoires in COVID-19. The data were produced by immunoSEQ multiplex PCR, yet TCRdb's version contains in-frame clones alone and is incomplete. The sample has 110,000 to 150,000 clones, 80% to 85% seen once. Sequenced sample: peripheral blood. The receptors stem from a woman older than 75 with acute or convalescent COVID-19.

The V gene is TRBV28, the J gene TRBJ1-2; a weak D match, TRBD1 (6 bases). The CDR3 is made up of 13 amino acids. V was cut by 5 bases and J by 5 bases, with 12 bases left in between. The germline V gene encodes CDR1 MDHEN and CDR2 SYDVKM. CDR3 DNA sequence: TGTGCCAGCAGTCGCCCGAGGGGGTATGGCTACACCTTC. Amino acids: CASSRPRGYGYTF.

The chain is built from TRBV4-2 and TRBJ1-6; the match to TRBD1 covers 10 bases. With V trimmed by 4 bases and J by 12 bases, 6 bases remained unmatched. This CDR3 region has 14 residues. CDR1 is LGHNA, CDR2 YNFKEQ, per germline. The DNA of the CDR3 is TGTGCCAGCAGCCGCGGACAGGGGGACGGACCCCTCCACTTT. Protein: CASSRGQGDGPLHF.

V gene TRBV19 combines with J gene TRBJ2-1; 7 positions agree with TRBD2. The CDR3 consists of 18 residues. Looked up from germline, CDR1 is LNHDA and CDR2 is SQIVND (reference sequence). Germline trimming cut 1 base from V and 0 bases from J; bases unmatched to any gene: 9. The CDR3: CASSIGPPSGISYNEQFF. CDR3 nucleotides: TGTGCCAGTAGTATAGGGCCCCCGAGCGGGATCTCCTACAATGAGCAGTTCTTC.

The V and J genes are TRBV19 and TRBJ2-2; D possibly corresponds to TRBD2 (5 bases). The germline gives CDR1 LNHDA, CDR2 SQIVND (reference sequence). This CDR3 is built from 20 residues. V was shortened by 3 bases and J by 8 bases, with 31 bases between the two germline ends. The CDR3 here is CASSIGPRVRTGTRAGELFF. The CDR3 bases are TGTGCCAGTAGTATTGGCCCACGGGTCCGGACGGGCACGAGGGCGGGGGAGCTGTTTTTT.

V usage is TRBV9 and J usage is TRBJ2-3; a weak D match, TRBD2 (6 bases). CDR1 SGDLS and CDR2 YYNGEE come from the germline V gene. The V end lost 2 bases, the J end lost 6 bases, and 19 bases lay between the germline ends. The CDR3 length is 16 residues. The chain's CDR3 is CASSVLPRGPVDTQYF. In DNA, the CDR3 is TGTGCCAGCAGCGTGCTGCCGCGGGGCCCCGTGGATACGCAGTATTTT.

The CDR3: CASSYRPGSTEAFF. Written as DNA, the CDR3 is TGTGCCAGCAGTTACCGACCGGGGTCCACTGAAGCTTTCTTT. The rearrangement links TRBV6-6 to TRBJ1-1; D is ambiguous. The V gene's germline CDR1 is MNHNY and CDR2 SVGAGI (reference sequence). The CDR3 is made up of 14 amino acids. The germline V and J ends were trimmed by 2 bases and 4 bases, with 11 bases remaining between them.

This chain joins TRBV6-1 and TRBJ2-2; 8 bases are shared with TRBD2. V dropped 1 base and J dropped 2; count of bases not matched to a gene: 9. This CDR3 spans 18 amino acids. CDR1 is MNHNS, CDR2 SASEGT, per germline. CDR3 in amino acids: CASSEGVVLAGNTGELFF. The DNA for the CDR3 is TGTGCCAGCAGTGAAGGGGTGGTTCTAGCGGGCAACACCGGGGAGCTGTTTTTT.

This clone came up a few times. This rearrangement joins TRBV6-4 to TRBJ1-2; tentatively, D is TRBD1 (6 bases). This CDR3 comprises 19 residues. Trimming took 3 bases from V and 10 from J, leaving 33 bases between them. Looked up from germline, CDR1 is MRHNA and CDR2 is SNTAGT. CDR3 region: CASSERYGRGASPLGDYTF. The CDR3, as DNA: TGTGCCAGCAGTGAACGGTATGGTCGGGGGGCCTCCCCCCTGGGGGACTACACCTTC.

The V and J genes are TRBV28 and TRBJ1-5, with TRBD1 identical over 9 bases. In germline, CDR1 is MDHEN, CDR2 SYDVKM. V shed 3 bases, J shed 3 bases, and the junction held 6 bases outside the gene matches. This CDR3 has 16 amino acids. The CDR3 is CASSLTLQGANQPQHF. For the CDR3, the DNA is TGTGCCAGCAGTTTGACGTTACAGGGGGCCAATCAGCCCCAGCATTTT. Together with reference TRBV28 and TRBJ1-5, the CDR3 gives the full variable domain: DVKVTQSSRYLVKRTGEKVFLECVQDMDHENMFWYRQDPGLGLRLIYFSYDVKMKEKGDIPEGYSVSREKKERFSLILESASTNQTSMYLCASSLTLQGANQPQHFGDGTRLSIL.

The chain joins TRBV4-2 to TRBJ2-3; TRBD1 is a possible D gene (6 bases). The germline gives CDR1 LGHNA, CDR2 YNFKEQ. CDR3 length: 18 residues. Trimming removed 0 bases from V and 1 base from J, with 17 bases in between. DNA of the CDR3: TGTGCCAGCAGCCAAGATAGGACAGAGACAACACGCACAGATACGCAGTATTTT. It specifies CASSQDRTETTRTDTQYF.

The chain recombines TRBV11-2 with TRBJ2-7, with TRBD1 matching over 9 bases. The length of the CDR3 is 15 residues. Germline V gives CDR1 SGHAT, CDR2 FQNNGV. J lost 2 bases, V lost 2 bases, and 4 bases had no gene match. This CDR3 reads CASSLLTGGAYEQYF. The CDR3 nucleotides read TGTGCCAGCAGCTTATTGACAGGGGGGGCCTACGAGCAGTACTTC.

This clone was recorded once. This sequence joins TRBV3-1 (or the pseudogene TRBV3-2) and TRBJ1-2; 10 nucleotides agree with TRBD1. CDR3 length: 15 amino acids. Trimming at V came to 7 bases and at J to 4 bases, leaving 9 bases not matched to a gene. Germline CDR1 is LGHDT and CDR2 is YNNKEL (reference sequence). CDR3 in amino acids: CASMLSGTGAYGYTF. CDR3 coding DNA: TGTGCCAGCATGCTCTCCGGGACAGGGGCCTATGGCTACACCTTC.

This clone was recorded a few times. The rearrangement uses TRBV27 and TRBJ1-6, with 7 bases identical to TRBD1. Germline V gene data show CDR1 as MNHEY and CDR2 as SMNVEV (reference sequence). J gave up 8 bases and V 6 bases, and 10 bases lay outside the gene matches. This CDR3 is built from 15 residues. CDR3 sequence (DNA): TGTGCCAGCAGAGGGGGCGGGTTTACATATTCACCCCTCCACTTT. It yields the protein CASRGGGFTYSPLHF.

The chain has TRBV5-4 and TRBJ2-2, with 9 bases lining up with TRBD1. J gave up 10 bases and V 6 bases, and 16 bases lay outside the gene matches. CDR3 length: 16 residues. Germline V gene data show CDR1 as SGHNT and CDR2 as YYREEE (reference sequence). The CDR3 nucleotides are TGTGCCAGCACCCCTCGGGACAGGGCGAAGGGCGAGGAGCTGTTTTTT. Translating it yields CASTPRDRAKGEELFF.